This is a list of T cell receptor beta chains from one sample in a study of shared clonotypes between healthy human individuals. Here immunoSEQ multiplex PCR was the method, and the copy in TCRdb shows in-frame clones only, minus some. The data contain some 79,000 clones, under 65% of them singletons. Specimen: memory CD8+ T cells sorted from blood. The receptor source for this set is a man under 40 in good health. Both conserved end residues are part of each CDR3. Each record gives: clone size, CDR3 length, D gene, V gene, J gene, CDR3 protein, CDR3 DNA. D genes are given only for firm matches. The size of a clone is reported for some rows only, either as once, few or many, or as a class for expanded clones.

clone size: NA; CDR3 length: 16; D gene: TRBD1; V gene: TRBV4-1; J gene: TRBJ1-1; CDR3 protein: CASSPQTGQVPHEAFF; CDR3 DNA: TGCGCCAGCAGCCCCCAGACCGGACAGGTTCCTCATGAAGCTTTCTTT
clone size: NA; CDR3 length: 9; D gene: NA; V gene: TRBV10-3; J gene: TRBJ2-1; CDR3 protein: CATSNEQFF; CDR3 DNA: TGTGCCACCAGTAATGAGCAGTTCTTC
clone size: NA; CDR3 length: 13; D gene: NA; V gene: TRBV5-1; J gene: TRBJ2-2; CDR3 protein: CASSGWFTGELFF; CDR3 DNA: TGCGCCAGCTCTGGATGGTTCACCGGGGAGCTGTTTTTT
clone size: NA; CDR3 length: 17; D gene: TRBD2; V gene: TRBV7-9; J gene: TRBJ2-1; CDR3 protein: CASSSGLAGGSYNEQFF; CDR3 DNA: TGTGCCAGCAGCTCGGGACTAGCGGGAGGGTCCTACAATGAGCAGTTCTTC
clone size: NA; CDR3 length: 13; D gene: NA; V gene: TRBV5-4; J gene: TRBJ2-7; CDR3 protein: CASSLFGTYEQYF; CDR3 DNA: TGTGCCAGCAGCTTGTTTGGAACCTACGAGCAGTACTTC
clone size: few; CDR3 length: 17; D gene: TRBD1; V gene: TRBV30; J gene: TRBJ2-6; CDR3 protein: CAWSVRTGGSGANVLTF; CDR3 DNA: TGTGCCTGGAGTGTACGGACAGGGGGCTCTGGGGCCAACGTCCTGACTTTC
clone size: few; CDR3 length: 12; D gene: NA; V gene: TRBV28; J gene: TRBJ2-7; CDR3 protein: CATGGDWYEQYF; CDR3 DNA: TGTGCCACCGGAGGGGATTGGTACGAGCAGTACTTC
clone size: NA; CDR3 length: 11; D gene: NA; V gene: TRBV6-6; J gene: TRBJ2-1; CDR3 protein: CASSSYTEQFF; CDR3 DNA: TGTGCCAGCAGTTCCTATACTGAGCAGTTCTTC
clone size: NA; CDR3 length: 11; D gene: NA; V gene: TRBV25-1; J gene: TRBJ2-1; CDR3 protein: CASTRDNEQFF; CDR3 DNA: TGTGCCAGCACCAGGGACAATGAGCAGTTCTTC
clone size: once; CDR3 length: 15; D gene: NA; V gene: TRBV28; J gene: TRBJ1-2; CDR3 protein: CASSRPAGNFDGYTF; CDR3 DNA: TGTGCCAGCAGCCGCCCGGCGGGTAATTTCGATGGCTACACCTTC